The rows below give T cell receptor beta chains drawn from one sample of a study of T cells in localized non-small cell lung cancer. Profiling relied on immunoSEQ multiplex PCR, and the TCRdb table lists in-frame clones only, not all of them. The sample consists of 1,700 or so clones, about 19% of them appearing once. The sequenced sample was normal lung tissue next to the tumor, obtained before any cancer treatment. The receptor source for this set is a man aged 40-75 years with stage III lung adenocarcinoma. Each CDR3 is given with its conserved first and last residue. A D gene is named only where the DNA matches it firmly. For some rows the clone size is stated as once, few or many, or as a class when expanded; others skip it.

TRBD1	TRBV6-8	few	TRBJ1-4	CASGKSGGTANEKLFF	TGTGCCAGCGGGAAAAGTGGAGGGACAGCTAATGAAAAACTGTTTTTT
TRBD1	TRBV19	NA	TRBJ1-2	CASSIGPGTGNGYTF	TGTGCCAGTAGTATTGGGCCGGGGACAGGGAATGGCTACACCTTC
TRBD2	TRBV4-1	few	TRBJ2-7	CASSQWPSGFGEQYF	TGCGCCAGCAGCCAGTGGCCTAGCGGGTTTGGCGAGCAGTACTTC
NA	TRBV6-8	few	TRBJ1-1	CASSSSRGSEAFF	TGTGCCAGCAGTTCAAGCAGGGGATCTGAAGCTTTCTTT
NA	TRBV1	few	TRBJ2-7	CASSQIQGSPYEQYF	TGCGCCAGCAGCCAAATACAGGGAAGCCCCTACGAGCAGTACTTC
NA	TRBV6-1	few	TRBJ2-4	CASSEGRGRAKNIQYF	TGTGCCAGCAGTGAAGGACGCGGACGGGCCAAAAACATTCAGTACTTC
TRBD2	TRBV11-1	NA	TRBJ2-3	CASSLAGGGATDTQYF	TGTGCCAGCAGCTTAGCCGGCGGGGGGGCCACAGATACGCAGTATTTT
TRBD1	TRBV9	medium-sized	TRBJ2-7	CASSGQGAYEQYF	TGTGCCAGCAGCGGACAGGGGGCCTACGAGCAGTACTTC
NA	TRBV9	few	TRBJ1-1	CASSVGGGPMNTEAFF	TGTGCCAGCAGCGTAGGAGGGGGACCCATGAACACTGAAGCTTTCTTT
NA	TRBV23-1	few	TRBJ1-1	CASSLRRDTHFNTEAFF	TGCGCCAGCAGTCTGAGGCGAGACACTCATTTTAACACTGAAGCTTTCTTT
NA	TRBV9	few	TRBJ1-3	CASSEYSGNTIYF	TGTGCCAGCAGCGAGTATAGTGGAAACACCATATATTTT
NA	TRBV19	NA	TRBJ2-2	CASSRANTGELFF	TGTGCCAGTAGTCGGGCGAACACCGGGGAGCTGTTTTTT
TRBD1	TRBV16	NA	TRBJ1-6	CASSDPGQGKSPLHF	TGTGCCAGCAGCGACCCGGGACAGGGAAAGTCACCCCTCCACTTT
NA	TRBV23-1	NA	TRBJ2-1	CASSLVLGGDNEQFF	TGCGCCAGCAGCTTGGTGCTAGGGGGGGACAATGAGCAGTTCTTC
TRBD2	TRBV6-8	few	TRBJ2-5	CASSLGSGGQETQYF	TGTGCCAGCAGTTTGGGAAGCGGGGGACAAGAGACCCAGTACTTC
NA	TRBV11-3	NA	TRBJ2-2	CASSFTSGRGELFF	TGTGCCAGCAGCTTTACCTCGGGCCGCGGGGAGCTGTTTTTT
TRBD2	TRBV19	NA	TRBJ2-7	CASRGRRRGCSYEQYF	TGTGCCAGTAGGGGTAGAAGGCGGGGGTGCTCCTACGAGCAGTACTTC